Shown below are 32 T cell receptor beta chains from a single sample sequenced in a study of CD8+ T cells in alopecia areata. As the sequencing template, cDNA was produced by extracting RNA and reverse transcribing it. The data were produced by immunoSEQ multiplex PCR, yet TCRdb's version contains in-frame clones alone and is incomplete. The sample has approximately 140,000 clones, approximately 45% seen once. Source material: CD4+ T cells sorted from blood. Receptors were obtained from a human donor with alopecia areata.

V and J are TRBV27 and TRBJ2-7, with 7 bases matching TRBD2. This CDR3 contains 13 residues. The germline gives CDR1 MNHEY, CDR2 SMNVEV (reference sequence). J was trimmed by 3 bases and V by 6 bases; bases with no gene match: 5. CDR3 sequence: CASRWTGGYEQYF. The CDR3, as DNA: TGTGCCAGCAGGTGGACGGGGGGCTACGAGCAGTACTTC.

J is TRBJ2-3 and V is TRBV9, with D perhaps TRBD1 (6 bases). Germline lookup yields CDR1 SGDLS and CDR2 YYNGEE. The CDR3 contains 14 residues. Trimming removed 3 bases from V and 5 bases from J, with 13 bases in between. The CDR3 sequence: CASSARQVGDTQYF. In DNA, the CDR3 is TGTGCCAGCAGCGCGCGACAGGTCGGAGATACGCAGTATTTT.

V gene TRBV9 combines with J gene TRBJ2-7; TRBD2 matches at 13 bases. The CDR3 is 16 residues long. V dropped 0 bases and J dropped 5; count of bases not matched to a gene: 5. The germline V gene encodes CDR1 SGDLS and CDR2 YYNGEE. In DNA, the CDR3 is TGTGCCAGCAGCGTAGGGGCCGGGACTAGCGGGAACGAGCAGTACTTC. Amino acids: CASSVGAGTSGNEQYF. Drawing the rest from reference TRBV9 and TRBJ2-7, the complete variable domain is DSGVTQTPKHLITATGQRVTLRCSPRSGDLSVYWYQQSLDQGLQFLIQYYNGEERAKGNILERFSAQQFPDLHSELNLSSLELGDSALYFCASSVGAGTSGNEQYFGPGTRLTVT.

The chain carries TRBV29-1 and TRBJ1-4; 7 positions agree with TRBD1. The germline CDR1 and CDR2 sequences are SQVTM and ANQGSEA. J gave up 7 bases and V 6 bases, and 8 bases lay outside the gene matches. There are 13 residues in the CDR3. The CDR3 DNA reads as TGCAGCGTCCACACAGGGGACGGTGAAAAACTGTTTTTT. This codes for CSVHTGDGEKLFF.

This sequence joins TRBV30 and TRBJ2-7, with 8 bases aligning to TRBD2. Germline CDR1 and CDR2: GTSNPN and SVGIG (reference sequence). The V segment lost 3 bases and the J segment 4 bases; nucleotides outside the gene matches: 11. The CDR3 totals 15 residues. The DNA for the CDR3 is TGTGCCTGGAGGCCTGCCGGGACTAGGCCTTACGAGCAGTACTTC. Residues: CAWRPAGTRPYEQYF.

This rearrangement joins TRBV5-1 to TRBJ1-1; D gene unclear. Germline V lookup: CDR1 SGHRS, CDR2 YFSETQ. The CDR3 extends over 13 amino acids. The V end lost 3 bases, the J end lost 6 bases, and 12 bases lay between the germline ends. The CDR3 DNA reads TGCGCCAGCAGCTGGACGGCGACCGCTGAAGCTTTCTTT. As protein: CASSWTATAEAFF.

The chain employs TRBV29-1 and TRBJ2-3; 8 bases are shared with TRBD1. This CDR3 is built from 14 residues. Germline CDR1 is SQVTM and CDR2 is ANQGSEA. V was pared by 3 bases and J by 1 base, with 3 bases of the junction left unmatched. The CDR3 is CSVEKGQGTDTQYF. Written as DNA, the CDR3 is TGCAGCGTTGAGAAGGGACAGGGCACAGATACGCAGTATTTT.

V and J are TRBV28 and TRBJ1-5; D may be TRBD1 (6 bases). In germline, CDR1 is MDHEN, CDR2 SYDVKM. V was cut by 5 bases and J by 5 bases, with 10 bases left in between. CDR3 length: 13 amino acids. DNA of the CDR3: TGTGCCAGCAGTAGACAGGCCCATCAGCCCCAGCATTTT. This sequence encodes CASSRQAHQPQHF.

Only a few counts were recorded for this clone. The chain combines TRBV2 with TRBJ2-5; a weak D match, TRBD2 (5 bases). The germline V and J ends were trimmed by 5 bases and 7 bases, with 20 bases remaining between them. The germline V gene encodes CDR1 SNHLY and CDR2 FYNNEI. The CDR3 covers 15 residues. As DNA, the CDR3 is TGTGCCAGCAGTCTCCAACTCGGAGCGGAAGGGACCCAGTACTTC. This encodes CASSLQLGAEGTQYF.

This chain joins TRBV9 and TRBJ2-7, with D unresolved. Trimming removed 4 bases from V and 7 bases from J, with 21 bases in between. Germline loops: CDR1 SGDLS, CDR2 YYNGEE. The CDR3 has 15 amino acids. The CDR3 sequence is CASSLLPSADGEQYF. The CDR3 nucleotides are TGTGCCAGCAGCCTGCTACCTTCAGCAGATGGGGAGCAGTACTTC.

This chain links TRBV27 with TRBJ2-1, with 9 bases matching TRBD2. V lost 9 bases and J lost 4; bases outside the gene matches: 7. In germline, CDR1 is MNHEY, CDR2 SMNVEV (reference sequence). The CDR3 contains 14 residues. In DNA form, the CDR3 reads TGTGCCAGAAGTAGCGGGAGTACTTACAATGAGCAGTTCTTC. Protein sequence: CARSSGSTYNEQFF.

The chain uses TRBV19 and TRBJ2-3, with D hard to call. Germline assignment: CDR1 LNHDA and CDR2 SQIVND (reference sequence). The V end was cut by 6 bases, the J end by 1 base, with 8 bases between. The CDR3 is made up of 13 amino acids. CDR3 sequence reads: CASSRRGTDTQYF. The CDR3 nucleotides are TGTGCCAGTAGCAGACGAGGCACAGATACGCAGTATTTT.

This clone was picked up a small number of times. The CDR3 is CASSPRQGTATTYTYF. As DNA, the CDR3 is TGCGCCAGCAGCCCTCGACAGGGCACAGCTACGACCTACACTTACTTC. The gene calls are TRBV5-1 and TRBJ2-5, with 7 nucleotides matching TRBD1. The V gene end was trimmed by 4 bases and the J gene end by 14 bases; junction bases not matched to a gene: 23. The CDR3 is 16 amino acids. Germline V CDR1 and CDR2: SGHRS, YFSETQ. The full variable domain, in which reference TRBV5-1 and TRBJ2-5 provide the parts outside the CDR3, is KAGVTQTPRYLIKTRGQQVTLSCSPISGHRSVSWYQQTPGQGLQFLFEYFSETQRNKGNFPGRFSGRQFSNSRSEMNVSTLELGDSALYLCASSPRQGTATTYTYFGPGTRLLVL.

In this sample, this clone turned up a few times. CDR3 DNA: TGCAGCGTAGCTCGGGTTAGCGGGAGTAGTTCCAATGAGCAGTTCTTC. Translation gives CSVARVSGSSSNEQFF. The chain combines TRBV29-1 with TRBJ2-1, with 9 bases that match TRBD2. Germline V gene data show CDR1 as SQVTM and CDR2 as ANQGSEA. J lost 6 bases, V lost 6 bases, and 15 bases had no gene match. The CDR3 length is 16 residues.

This clone was observed a handful of times. This chain uses TRBV7-9 with TRBJ2-5, with a weak D call TRBD2 (5 bases). The CDR3 is 15 amino acids. Trimming cost V 5 bases and J 4 bases, with 17 bases left between them. Per germline, CDR1 SEHNR and CDR2 FQNEAQ (reference sequence). DNA for the CDR3: TGTGCCAGCAGCGCTGGTATAAGAGGGATAGAGACCCAGTACTTC. Residues: CASSAGIRGIETQYF. The full variable domain, completed using reference TRBV7-9 and TRBJ2-5, is DTGVSQNPRHKITKRGQNVTFRCDPISEHNRLYWYRQTLGQGPEFLTYFQNEAQLEKSRLLSDRFSAERPKGSFSTLEIQRTEQGDSAMYLCASSAGIRGIETQYFGPGTRLLVL.

CDR3 in amino acids: CAWTSNRGPYEQYF. CDR3 DNA sequence: TGTGCCTGGACGAGTAACAGGGGGCCGTACGAGCAGTACTTC. The chain has TRBV30 and TRBJ2-7; 9 nucleotides agree with TRBD1. This CDR3 contains 14 residues. The germline gives CDR1 GTSNPN, CDR2 SVGIG (reference sequence). Trimming at V came to 4 bases and at J to 4 bases, leaving 8 bases not matched to a gene.

The table lists this clone with a few counts. The chain carries TRBV7-8 and TRBJ2-2; TRBD2 matches 13 bases. Trimming at V came to 5 bases and at J to 4 bases, leaving 10 bases not matched to a gene. From germline, CDR1 is SGHVS and CDR2 FQNEAQ. CDR3 length: 18 residues. The CDR3 protein is CASSLGLAGVLRTGELFF. The CDR3, as DNA: TGTGCCAGCAGCCTCGGACTAGCGGGAGTACTGCGCACCGGGGAGCTGTTTTTT.

The V and J genes are TRBV7-9 and TRBJ2-1, with 7 bases matching TRBD1. This CDR3 is built from 12 residues. The V gene's germline CDR1 is SEHNR and CDR2 FQNEAQ (reference sequence). V trimming: 3 bases; J trimming: 7 bases; junction bases outside the gene matches: 0. CDR3: CASSFRGNEQFF. Here the CDR3 DNA reads TGTGCCAGCAGCTTCAGGGGGAATGAGCAGTTCTTC.

The rearrangement uses TRBV29-1 and TRBJ2-2, with a weak D call TRBD2 (5 bases). The germline CDR1 and CDR2 sequences are SQVTM and ANQGSEA. The CDR3 spans 14 residues. CDR3 amino acids: CSGGERPNTGELFF. The CDR3 bases are TGCAGTGGAGGAGAGAGACCGAACACCGGGGAGCTGTTTTTT.

This chain links TRBV2 with TRBJ2-1; D not resolved. The CDR3 has 16 residues. The germline gives CDR1 SNHLY, CDR2 FYNNEI. Trimming shortened V by 5 bases and J by 0 bases, and 14 bases separated the two germline ends. The chain's CDR3 is CASSREAPSSYNEQFF. DNA of the CDR3: TGTGCCAGCAGTAGAGAGGCCCCCTCCTCCTACAATGAGCAGTTCTTC.

The chain employs TRBV20-1 and TRBJ2-3; D not resolved. Germline V gene lookup returns CDR1 DFQATT and CDR2 SNEGSKA (reference sequence). The CDR3 loop spans 11 amino acids. The V gene lost 6 bases and the J gene lost 4 bases, with 8 bases spanning the gap. The CDR3 sequence is CSAQRPDTQYF. The CDR3 DNA follows: TGCAGTGCCCAACGACCAGATACGCAGTATTTT.

This clone was seen a handful of times. This chain links TRBV9 with TRBJ1-1; no clear D gene. V dropped 3 bases and J dropped 6 bases, with 15 bases sitting between them. The CDR3 sequence is 14 residues long. CDR1 SGDLS and CDR2 YYNGEE come from the germline V gene. The CDR3 coding sequence is TGTGCCAGCAGCGGGGGTCTTCAAAGGGCTGAAGCTTTCTTT. It encodes CASSGGLQRAEAFF. Combining the CDR3 with reference TRBV9 and TRBJ1-1 gives the whole variable domain DSGVTQTPKHLITATGQRVTLRCSPRSGDLSVYWYQQSLDQGLQFLIQYYNGEERAKGNILERFSAQQFPDLHSELNLSSLELGDSALYFCASSGGLQRAEAFFGQGTRLTVV.

The chain combines TRBV5-1 with TRBJ2-2; no reliable D call. Germline V CDR1 and CDR2: SGHRS, YFSETQ. The CDR3 extends over 13 amino acids. Between the trimmed V and J ends, which lost 3 bases and 7 bases, there was a span of 10 bases. Here the CDR3 DNA reads TGCGCCAGCAGCTACAGAGAAGGCGGGGAGCTGTTTTTT. Encoded protein: CASSYREGGELFF. Complete variable domain (other parts from reference TRBV5-1 and TRBJ2-2): KAGVTQTPRYLIKTRGQQVTLSCSPISGHRSVSWYQQTPGQGLQFLFEYFSETQRNKGNFPGRFSGRQFSNSRSEMNVSTLELGDSALYLCASSYREGGELFFGEGSRLTVL.

This clone has more than one count but fewer than ten. This sequence joins TRBV10-3 and TRBJ2-5; D might be TRBD1 (6 bases). In germline, CDR1 is ENHRY, CDR2 SYGVKD. The CDR3 spans 15 residues. V was pared by 0 bases and J by 3 bases, with 11 bases between. This CDR3 reads CAISESTGFEETQYF. The CDR3 DNA reads TGTGCCATCAGTGAGTCGACAGGATTCGAAGAGACCCAGTACTTC.

This clone was seen a few times. CDR3 nucleotide sequence: TGCAGCGTTGTCGGGACTGACAATGAGCAGTTCTTC. This sequence encodes CSVVGTDNEQFF. This sequence joins TRBV29-1 and TRBJ2-1; the D gene is possibly TRBD2 (6 bases). CDR1 and CDR2 from the germline V gene are SQVTM and ANQGSEA. Trimming stripped 4 bases from V and 5 bases from J, with 9 bases between. The CDR3 length is 12 residues.

This clone appeared a single time. V is TRBV30 and J is TRBJ2-1; no clear D. There are 15 residues in the CDR3. The germline V gene encodes CDR1 GTSNPN and CDR2 SVGIG (reference sequence). The V end lost 1 base, the J end lost 8 bases, and 18 bases lay between the germline ends. The CDR3 DNA follows: TGTGCCTGGAGTGATAGGGCCCGCCAGGCGGATGAGCAGTTCTTC. Its translation is CAWSDRARQADEQFF.

This clone has a handful of counts. Being one base from a much bigger clone, this may be a read error. This rearrangement joins TRBV7-9 to TRBJ1-1, with no clear D. V was shortened by 1 base and J by 1 base, with 4 bases between the two germline ends. The length of the CDR3 is 13 residues. Germline CDR1 and CDR2: SEHNR and FQNEAQ (reference sequence). The DNA for the CDR3 is TGTGCCAGCAGCTTAGGGAGGAACACTGAAGCTTTCTTT. This sequence encodes CASSLGRNTEAFF.

This clone showed up just a few times. The rearrangement joins TRBV29-1 to TRBJ2-7; TRBD1 agrees at 7 bases. The CDR3 length is 14 residues. J lost 7 bases, V lost 0 bases, and 9 bases had no gene match. Looked up from germline, CDR1 is SQVTM and CDR2 is ANQGSEA. CDR3: CSVEDQGQMGEQYF. The CDR3 bases are TGCAGCGTTGAAGATCAGGGACAGATGGGAGAGCAGTACTTC.

V usage is TRBV4-1 and J usage is TRBJ2-7; D is perhaps TRBD1 (6 bases). The CDR3 extends over 15 amino acids. CDR1 and CDR2 (germline): MGHRA, YSYEKL. Trimming took 1 base from V and 4 from J, leaving 14 bases between them. CDR3 nucleotide sequence: TGCGCCAGCAGCCAAGGGAGAGACAGGATTTACGAGCAGTACTTC. Translating gives CASSQGRDRIYEQYF.

This clone appeared a single time. CDR3 sequence reads: CATSRLWETQYF. DNA for the CDR3: TGTGCCACTTCGCGCCTCTGGGAGACCCAGTACTTC. The chain recombines TRBV28 with TRBJ2-5; D unresolved. V was trimmed by 10 bases and J by 5 bases, leaving 14 bases between them. Per the germline V gene, CDR1 is MDHEN and CDR2 is SYDVKM. The CDR3 covers 12 residues.

The chain couples TRBV4-2 to TRBJ2-7; possible D gene TRBD2, 5 bases. The CDR3 has 15 residues. Germline assignment: CDR1 LGHNA and CDR2 YNFKEQ. The ends were cut back, 5 bases at V and 2 bases at J, with 16 bases in the middle. CDR3 DNA sequence: TGTGCCAGCAGCAACGGGATCTCCCCGCCCTACGAGCAGTACTTC. This codes for CASSNGISPPYEQYF.

A few counts support this clone. This sequence joins TRBV5-4 and TRBJ2-1, with D unresolved. Germline CDR1 and CDR2: SGHNT and YYREEE (reference sequence). V was shortened by 0 bases and J by 9 bases, with 7 bases between the two germline ends. This CDR3 comprises 12 residues. CDR3 bases: TGTGCCAGCAGCTTGGCCGATGGTGAGCAGTTCTTC. Its translation: CASSLADGEQFF.